This T cell receptor beta chain was obtained from a study of T cells in narcolepsy. Notes on this clone: Its antigen remains unknown.

Study findings and constraints: Same-patient CSF and blood CD4+ T cell clonotypes included HCRT-specific and TRIB2-specific autoreactive ones.

The V and J ends lost 6 bases and 1 base respectively, with 14 bases between them. This CDR3 comprises 15 residues. Per the germline V gene, CDR1 is MNHNS and CDR2 is SASEGT. Here immunoSEQ multiplex PCR was the method, and the copy in TCRdb shows in-frame clones only, minus some. The sample lists 25,000 to 30,000 clones, about 80% seen once, with 3.4% in the top ten. The sequenced sample consisted of CD45RA- memory CD4+ T cells from PBMCs. The gene calls are TRBV6-1 and TRBJ2-3; possibly TRBD1 for D (5 bases). The receptor comes from a human donor with narcolepsy. The chain's CDR3 is CASRAGEGGTDTQYF. DNA of the CDR3: TGTGCCAGCAGAGCTGGGGAAGGGGGCACAGATACGCAGTATTTT.